A single sample is the source of the 5 T cell receptor beta chains below, sequenced in a study of T cells in Graves' hyperthyroidism and ophthalmopathy. Amplification of TCR beta CDR3 regions was performed using RNA transcripts as template. The TCR CDR3 was amplified in a first-round RT-PCR using the HTBI primer set. TCRdb passed the multiplex PCR reads through MiXCR, listing each CDR3 protein once. The sample has 560,000 or so distinct CDR3 sequences, approximately 20% seen once; the top ten hold less than 55%. Sequenced material: blood. All receptors derive from a man aged 40-50 years with Graves' ophthalmopathy.

This clonotype was picked up a small number of times. The V and J genes are TRBV12-3 or TRBV12-4 and TRBJ1-3; D is undetermined. The CDR3 consists of 14 residues. V was pared by 6 bases and J by 5 bases, with 14 bases between. CDR3 nucleotides: TGTGCCAGCAGGGGGTATGGGGATAGAAACACCATATATTTT. Its translation is CASRGYGDRNTIYF.

This clonotype was recorded a few times. The gene calls are TRBV7-6 and TRBJ2-3; D assignment may be TRBD1 or TRBD2 (6 bases each). The CDR3 totals 14 residues. Trimming pared 5 bases from V and 4 bases from J, leaving 13 bases between. Germline assignment: CDR1 SGHVS and CDR2 FNYEAQ. CDR3 nucleotide sequence: TGTGCCAGCAGCCGTAAGGGGGGAGCAGATACGCAGTATTTT. Residues: CASSRKGGADTQYF.

This clonotype was seen only a few times. The chain recombines TRBV7-9 with TRBJ1-1; maybe TRBD1 (6 bases). The V and J ends lost 5 bases and 1 base respectively, with 17 bases between them. This CDR3 is built from 16 residues. Looked up from germline, CDR1 is SEHNR and CDR2 is FQNEAQ (reference sequence). The CDR3 loop reads CASSPPTGRKNTEAFF. DNA of the CDR3: TGTGCCAGCAGCCCCCCGACAGGTCGGAAGAACACTGAAGCTTTCTTT.

V gene TRBV18 combines with J gene TRBJ2-7, with D possibly called TRBD1 or TRBD2 (5 bases each). The V gene's germline CDR1 is KGHSH and CDR2 LQKENI. There are 16 residues in the CDR3. Trimming left V 1 base short and J 3 bases short, with 16 bases between. Here the CDR3 reads CASSPQDEGRNYEQYF. Written as DNA, the CDR3 is TGTGCCAGCTCACCACAAGATGAGGGGCGTAACTACGAGCAGTACTTC.

Notes on this clonotype: Being one base from a much bigger clone, this may be a read error. The rearrangement links TRBV5-6 to TRBJ1-2, with TRBD1 as a possible D gene (6 bases). Germline assignment: CDR1 SGHDT and CDR2 YYEEEE. This CDR3 region has 15 residues. The CDR3 nucleotides read TGTGCCAGCAGCCGACAGGACGGAGATAACCATGGCTACACCTTC. It is translated as CASSRQDGDNHGYTF.